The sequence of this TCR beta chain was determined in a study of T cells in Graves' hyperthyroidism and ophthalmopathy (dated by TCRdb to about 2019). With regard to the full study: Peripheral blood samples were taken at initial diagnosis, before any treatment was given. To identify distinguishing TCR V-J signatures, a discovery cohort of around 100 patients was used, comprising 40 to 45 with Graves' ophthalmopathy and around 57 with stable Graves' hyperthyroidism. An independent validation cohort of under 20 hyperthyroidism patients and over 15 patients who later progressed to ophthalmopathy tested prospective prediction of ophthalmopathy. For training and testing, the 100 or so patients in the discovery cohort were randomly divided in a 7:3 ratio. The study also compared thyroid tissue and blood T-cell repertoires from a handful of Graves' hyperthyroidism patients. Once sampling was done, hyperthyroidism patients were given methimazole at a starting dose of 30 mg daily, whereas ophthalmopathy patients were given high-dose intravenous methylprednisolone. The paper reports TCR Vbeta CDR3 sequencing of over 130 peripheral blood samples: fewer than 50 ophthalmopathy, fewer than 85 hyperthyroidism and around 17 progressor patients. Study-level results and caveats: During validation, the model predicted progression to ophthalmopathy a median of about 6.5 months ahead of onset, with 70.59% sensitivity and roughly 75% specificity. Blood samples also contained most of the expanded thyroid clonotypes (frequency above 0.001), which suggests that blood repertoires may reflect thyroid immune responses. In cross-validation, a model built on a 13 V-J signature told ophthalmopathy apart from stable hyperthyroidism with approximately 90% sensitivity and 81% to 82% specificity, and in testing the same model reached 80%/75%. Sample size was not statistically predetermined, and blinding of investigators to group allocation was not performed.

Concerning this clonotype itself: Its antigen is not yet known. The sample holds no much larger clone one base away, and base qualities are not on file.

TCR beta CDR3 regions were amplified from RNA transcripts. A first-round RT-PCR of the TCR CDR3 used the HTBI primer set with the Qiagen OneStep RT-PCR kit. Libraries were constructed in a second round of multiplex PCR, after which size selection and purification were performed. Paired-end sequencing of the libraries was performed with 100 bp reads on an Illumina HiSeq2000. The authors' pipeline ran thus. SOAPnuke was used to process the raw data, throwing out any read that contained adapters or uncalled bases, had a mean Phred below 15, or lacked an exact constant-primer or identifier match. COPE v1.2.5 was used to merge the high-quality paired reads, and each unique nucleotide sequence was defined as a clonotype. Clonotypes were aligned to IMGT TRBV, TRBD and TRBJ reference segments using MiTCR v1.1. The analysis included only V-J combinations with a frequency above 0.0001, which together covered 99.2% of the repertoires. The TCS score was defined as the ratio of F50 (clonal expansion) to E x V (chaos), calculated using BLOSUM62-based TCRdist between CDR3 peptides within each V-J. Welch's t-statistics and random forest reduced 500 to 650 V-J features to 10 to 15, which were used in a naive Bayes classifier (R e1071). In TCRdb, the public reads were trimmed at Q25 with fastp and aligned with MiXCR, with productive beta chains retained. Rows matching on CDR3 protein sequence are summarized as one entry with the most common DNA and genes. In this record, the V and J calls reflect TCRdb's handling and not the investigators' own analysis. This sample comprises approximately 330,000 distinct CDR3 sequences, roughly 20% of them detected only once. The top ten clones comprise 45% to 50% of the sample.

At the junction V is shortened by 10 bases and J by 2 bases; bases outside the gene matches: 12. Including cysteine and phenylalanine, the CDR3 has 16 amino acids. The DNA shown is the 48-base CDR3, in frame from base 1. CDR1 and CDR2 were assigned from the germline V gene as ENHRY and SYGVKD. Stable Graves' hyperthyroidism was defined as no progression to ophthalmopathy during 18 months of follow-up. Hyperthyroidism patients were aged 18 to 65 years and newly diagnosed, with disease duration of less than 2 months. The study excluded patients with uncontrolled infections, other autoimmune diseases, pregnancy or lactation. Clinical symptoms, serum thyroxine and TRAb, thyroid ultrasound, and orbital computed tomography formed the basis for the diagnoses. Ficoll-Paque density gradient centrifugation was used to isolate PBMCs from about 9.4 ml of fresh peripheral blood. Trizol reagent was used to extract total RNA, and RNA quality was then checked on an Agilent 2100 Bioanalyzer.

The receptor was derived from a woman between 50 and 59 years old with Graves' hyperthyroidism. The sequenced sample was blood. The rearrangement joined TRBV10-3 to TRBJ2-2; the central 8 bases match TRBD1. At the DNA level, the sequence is TGTGCCACCTGGACAGGGATAAGTGGAAACACCGGGGAGCTGTTTTTT. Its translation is CATWTGISGNTGELFF.